This TCR beta chain was sequenced for a study of CD8+CD57+ T cells in acquired aplastic anemia. The study, taken as a whole, reports: Fewer than 30 CD8+ CDR3 sequences were shared between patients and controls.

Genomic DNA provided the template from which TCR beta VDJ and CDR3 profiles were obtained. Via MiXCR, TCRdb re-called the reads, giving one row per CDR3 protein. The sample lists around 170,000 distinct CDR3 sequences; around 45% were seen once. Germline CDR1 reads ENHRY; CDR2 reads SYGVKD. CDR3 size: 12 residues. Trimming took 8 bases from V and 4 from J, leaving 11 bases between them. With regard to this clonotype: Its antigen is still unknown.

Material for sequencing was sorted CD4+, CD8+, or CD8+CD57+ T cells (not recorded which) from PBMCs. The TCR comes from a human donor in good health. This chain links TRBV10-3 with TRBJ2-5, with D perhaps matching TRBD2 (6 bases). The CDR3 region is CAIGTSPETQYF. Here the CDR3 DNA reads TGTGCCATCGGAACTAGCCCAGAGACCCAGTACTTC.